A single T cell receptor (beta chain) is shown here with its context. Germline CDR1 is MGHRA and CDR2 is YSYEKL. The CDR3 spans 19 residues. The junction had 13 bases not matched to a gene; V was cut back by 4 bases and J by 5 bases. This sample is drawn from a study of blood T cell repertoires in COVID-19. About the research overall: Acute-phase and convalescent COVID-19 samples originated in the United States, Italy and Spain. The analysed material was cDNA or gDNA that came from T cells, B-cell-depleted T cells, or PBMCs.

Data came from immunoSEQ multiplex PCR; TCRdb stores just in-frame clones and leaves some out. The repertoire holds approximately 250,000 clones, with roughly four fifths as singletons. This receptor was obtained from a man in his fifties with acute or convalescent COVID-19. The V gene is TRBV4-1, the J gene TRBJ2-3; 15 bases align to TRBD2. Input material: peripheral blood. CDR3 sequence reads: CASSRRTSGGARVLDTQYF. CDR3 sequence (DNA): TGCGCCAGCAGCCGAAGGACTAGCGGGGGGGCCCGGGTTCTAGATACGCAGTATTTT.